What follows are 29 T cell receptor beta chains derived from one specimen sequenced in a study of PD-1 blockade in classical Hodgkin lymphoma. Profiled with immunoSEQ multiplex PCR; TCRdb holds only in-frame clones, not every one. This sample has 25,000 to 30,000 clones, with approximately 80% found just once. Each and every patient relapsed after autologous stem cell transplantation, and patients got differing brentuximab vedotin exposure. The source was peripheral blood mononuclear cells (PBMCs), collected before the second cycle of nivolumab. These receptors all come from a human donor with classical Hodgkin lymphoma.

This clone was seen a few times. The chain links TRBV5-4 to TRBJ2-1; TRBD2 matches 11 bases. Losses at the gene ends were 3 bases for V and 9 bases for J; bases not matched to a gene: 11. The CDR3 sequence is 16 residues long. Germline V gene lookup returns CDR1 SGHNT and CDR2 YYREEE (reference sequence). CDR3 nucleotide sequence: TGTGCCAGCAGCTACCCGGGTAGCGGGGGGGCCGGTGAGCAGTTCTTC. It encodes CASSYPGSGGAGEQFF.

The chain uses TRBV19 and TRBJ1-1, with unresolved D. The CDR3 contains 13 residues. The ends were cut back, 5 bases at V and 2 bases at J, with 9 bases in the middle. Germline V gene data show CDR1 as LNHDA and CDR2 as SQIVND (reference sequence). The CDR3 protein is CASSPTINTEAFF. Here the CDR3 DNA reads TGTGCCAGTAGTCCTACTATTAACACTGAAGCTTTCTTT.

This clone has just one count. The rearrangement joins TRBV5-1 to TRBJ2-3, with 7 positions matching TRBD1. With 0 bases clipped from V and 4 bases from J, the junction kept 2 bases outside the gene matches. CDR3 length: 14 residues. In germline, CDR1 is SGHRS, CDR2 YFSETQ. CDR3 loop: CASSLGTGSDTQYF. The CDR3 DNA sequence: TGCGCCAGCAGCTTGGGGACAGGCTCAGATACGCAGTATTTT.

The V and J genes are TRBV5-4 and TRBJ2-6; D remains unclear. The CDR3 length is 15 residues. Trimming left V 2 bases short and J 0 bases short, with 6 bases between. Germline loops: CDR1 SGHNT, CDR2 YYREEE (reference sequence). CDR3 residues: CASSLGNSGANVLTF. The CDR3 coding sequence is TGTGCCAGCAGCTTAGGGAACTCTGGGGCCAACGTCCTGACTTTC.

The chain links TRBV5-1 to TRBJ2-3; D tentatively fits TRBD1 or TRBD2 (5 bases each). Per the germline V gene, CDR1 is SGHRS and CDR2 is YFSETQ. The V end was cut by 7 bases, the J end by 6 bases, with 18 bases between. The CDR3 runs 14 residues. The CDR3 sequence: CASRVQVTGDTQYF. The CDR3, as DNA: TGCGCCAGCCGGGTACAGGTCACGGGGGATACGCAGTATTTT.

The chain combines TRBV19 with TRBJ1-5; D remains unclear. V lost 5 bases and J lost 6, with 20 bases in between. The CDR3 has 16 amino acids. Germline assignment: CDR1 LNHDA and CDR2 SQIVND (reference sequence). The CDR3 DNA sequence: TGTGCCAGTAGTCGAAACCCGGGAGAGGGAGGTCAGCCCCAGCATTTT. Protein: CASSRNPGEGGQPQHF.

The chain links TRBV19 to TRBJ1-2; D unclear. Per germline, CDR1 LNHDA and CDR2 SQIVND (reference sequence). Trimming removed 6 bases at V and 2 bases at J, with 10 bases between. The CDR3 is 13 residues long. CDR3 nucleotides: TGTGCCAGTAGCCCAAATCTGAACTATGGCTACACCTTC. As protein: CASSPNLNYGYTF.

This clone was seen once. This chain connects TRBV4-3 to TRBJ1-2; D unclear. The germline V gene has CDR1 LGHNA and CDR2 YSLEER. This CDR3 spans 15 amino acids. Trimming removed 1 base at V and 7 bases at J, with 16 bases between. The chain's CDR3 is CASSQGRTRFGGYTF. The CDR3 DNA follows: TGCGCCAGCAGCCAAGGGCGAACAAGGTTCGGTGGCTACACCTTC.

This clone appeared once. The chain has TRBV7-6 and TRBJ1-2, with D maybe TRBD1 (6 bases). This CDR3 spans 14 amino acids. The germline V and J ends were trimmed by 0 bases and 9 bases, with 14 bases remaining between them. Germline CDR1 SGHVS, CDR2 FNYEAQ. CDR3 nucleotides: TGTGCCAGCAGCTTAGCGGAGTTCACAGGGCGCTACACCTTC. This codes for CASSLAEFTGRYTF.

This sequence joins TRBV11-3 and TRBJ2-5; 12 bases map to TRBD2. The CDR3 runs to 16 residues. Germline CDR1 is SGHNT and CDR2 is YENEEA. V was clipped by 7 bases and J by 2 bases; unmatched bases: 8. The CDR3 region is CASTNLAGGRQETQYF. The CDR3 region has the DNA TGTGCCAGCACCAATCTAGCGGGGGGGCGACAAGAGACCCAGTACTTC.

The sample holds one count of this clone. The V and J genes are TRBV9 and TRBJ1-4; no clear D. Germline CDR1 and CDR2: SGDLS and YYNGEE. The CDR3 covers 16 residues. Trimming stripped 0 bases from V and 8 bases from J, with 17 bases between. The CDR3 coding sequence is TGTGCCAGCAGCGTAGGGGCAGTCGGCCTAACAGAAAAACTGTTTTTT. Translation gives CASSVGAVGLTEKLFF.

This clone was recorded once. The chain uses TRBV28 and TRBJ1-6, with a tentative D call TRBD1 (6 bases). Per germline, CDR1 MDHEN and CDR2 SYDVKM. The CDR3 has 15 residues. The V end lost 4 bases, the J end lost 2 bases, and 9 bases lay between the germline ends. The CDR3 sequence: CASSSDSPYNSPLHF. In DNA form, the CDR3 reads TGTGCCAGCAGTTCGGACAGTCCCTATAATTCACCCCTCCACTTT.

The rearrangement joins TRBV11-3 to TRBJ1-6, with unresolved D. With 5 bases removed from V and 4 bases from J, the gap between germline ends came to 15 bases. Germline values: CDR1 SGHNT, CDR2 YENEEA. CDR3 length equals 16 residues. CDR3 in DNA: TGTGCCAGCAGCCTCCGGGCAAATCTTTATAATTCACCCCTCCACTTT. It is translated as CASSLRANLYNSPLHF.

The chain combines TRBV5-5 with TRBJ2-7; no definite D call. Germline-derived CDR1 and CDR2 are SGHKS and YYEKEE (reference sequence). The CDR3 is 16 amino acids. V was pared by 4 bases and J by 2 bases, with 19 bases between. CDR3: CASSKSQSLGTYEQYF. The CDR3 DNA reads as TGTGCCAGCAGCAAATCACAGTCACTGGGAACCTACGAGCAGTACTTC.

The CDR3 DNA reads as TGTGCCAGCTCACCGACATCCTCCTACAATGAGCAGTTCTTC. Amino acids: CASSPTSSYNEQFF. The chain recombines TRBV18 with TRBJ2-1; D gene uncertain. CDR1 and CDR2 (germline): KGHSH, LQKENI. V was cut by 3 bases and J by 0 bases, with 6 bases left in between. There are 14 residues in the CDR3.

V gene TRBV9 combines with J gene TRBJ2-7; TRBD1 agrees at 7 bases. Germline lookup yields CDR1 SGDLS and CDR2 YYNGEE. There are 15 residues in the CDR3. V lost 2 bases and J lost 3; bases outside the gene matches: 8. For the CDR3, the DNA is TGTGCCAGCAGCGTCTCGGGACAGCTAATCTACGAGCAGTACTTC. Translating gives CASSVSGQLIYEQYF.

This clone was seen only a few times. This CDR3 reads CASSPVNRGQGEQFF. The CDR3 DNA is TGTGCCAGCAGCCCGGTGAACAGGGGTCAGGGTGAGCAGTTCTTC. The V call is TRBV6-5, the J call TRBJ2-1, with 7 nucleotides matching TRBD1. The V segment lost 6 bases and the J segment 9 bases; nucleotides outside the gene matches: 14. There are 15 residues in the CDR3. Germline loops: CDR1 MNHEY, CDR2 SVGAGI.

This chain uses TRBV25-1 with TRBJ2-1, with D unclear. Germline V CDR1 and CDR2: MGHDK, SYGVNS. Trimming left V 4 bases short and J 4 bases short, with 5 bases between. This CDR3 comprises 12 residues. The CDR3 loop is CASSGAYNEQFF. CDR3 coding DNA: TGTGCCAGCAGTGGAGCATACAATGAGCAGTTCTTC.

The rearrangement links TRBV5-4 to TRBJ1-1, with TRBD1 identical over 9 bases. CDR3 size: 14 residues. Germline trimming cut 4 bases from V and 7 bases from J; bases unmatched to any gene: 8. Germline lookup yields CDR1 SGHNT and CDR2 YYREEE (reference sequence). CDR3 sequence reads: CASSGDRGGVEAFF. In DNA form, the CDR3 reads TGTGCCAGCAGCGGTGACAGGGGGGGAGTTGAAGCTTTCTTT.

This chain uses TRBV27 with TRBJ2-1; D gene ambiguous. The V gene lost 6 bases and the J gene lost 1 base, with 13 bases spanning the gap. The CDR3 has 15 amino acids. Germline CDR1 is MNHEY and CDR2 is SMNVEV (reference sequence). The CDR3 region has the DNA TGTGCCAGCAGCAATGGGGATACGTCCTACAATGAGCAGTTCTTC. Its translation is CASSNGDTSYNEQFF.

V and J are TRBV6-6 and TRBJ2-3; D is perhaps TRBD2 (7 bases). Germline CDR1 is MNHNY and CDR2 is SVGAGI (reference sequence). This CDR3 has 15 residues. The V end lost 7 bases, the J end lost 5 bases, and 19 bases lay between the germline ends. The CDR3 loop reads CASIPGGGRIDTQYF. The CDR3 DNA follows: TGTGCCAGCATCCCTGGGGGGGGCCGGATAGATACGCAGTATTTT.

The chain has TRBV19 and TRBJ2-1, with 8 bases lining up with TRBD2. V was pared by 6 bases and J by 6 bases, with 7 bases of the junction left unmatched. CDR3 length equals 14 residues. The V gene's germline CDR1 is LNHDA and CDR2 SQIVND (reference sequence). The CDR3 spells CASSTGGAGNEQFF. In DNA form, the CDR3 reads TGTGCCAGTAGCACCGGGGGGGCTGGCAATGAGCAGTTCTTC.

J is TRBJ1-6 and V is TRBV28; unclear D gene. The CDR3 totals 14 residues. Germline CDR1 is MDHEN and CDR2 is SYDVKM. Trimming removed 6 bases at V and 8 bases at J, with 14 bases between. The CDR3 loop is CASRAQIFYSPLHF. The CDR3 DNA sequence: TGTGCCAGCAGGGCCCAAATATTCTATTCACCCCTCCACTTT.

In this sample, this clone turned up a few times. The V gene is TRBV7-9, the J gene TRBJ1-6; D is possibly TRBD1 (5 bases). The CDR3 contains 13 residues. CDR1 is SEHNR and CDR2 is FQNEAQ in the germline V gene (reference sequence). Trimming shortened V by 4 bases and J by 8 bases, and 9 bases separated the two germline ends. Written as DNA, the CDR3 is TGTGCCAGCAGCTCCCAGGGTTATTCACCCCTCCACTTT. Residues: CASSSQGYSPLHF.

The chain employs TRBV5-8 and TRBJ2-1; 8 nucleotides line up with TRBD1. Germline CDR1 reads SGHTS; CDR2 reads YDEGEE. This CDR3 spans 13 amino acids. Unmatched junction bases numbered 4, after V lost 0 bases and J lost 11 bases. CDR3 bases: TGTGCCAGCAGCTTGGCCGGACAGGGAAAGCAGTTCTTC. As protein: CASSLAGQGKQFF.

This chain joins TRBV6-1 and TRBJ2-3; TRBD2 matches 10 bases. CDR1 MNHNS and CDR2 SASEGT come from the germline V gene. V gave up 2 bases and J gave up 1 base; unmatched junction bases: 0. The CDR3 sequence is 15 residues long. The CDR3 nucleotides read TGTGCCAGCAGTGAAAGCGGGGGGGGCACAGATACGCAGTATTTT. This translates into CASSESGGGTDTQYF.

In the case of this clone: The same CDR3 arises from other DNA sequences in this sample as well. The gene calls are TRBV6-5 and TRBJ2-7; 7 bases match TRBD1. CDR1 MNHEY and CDR2 SVGAGI come from the germline V gene. The CDR3 loop spans 14 amino acids. J lost 3 bases, V lost 0 bases, and 2 bases had no gene match. The CDR3 DNA follows: TGTGCCAGCAGTTACTCGACAGGGAACTACGAGCAGTACTTC. As protein: CASSYSTGNYEQYF.

V and J are TRBV7-9 and TRBJ2-2; 10 nucleotides align to TRBD1. V lost 5 bases, J lost 6 bases, and 9 bases stayed unmatched. This CDR3 region has 16 residues. Germline CDR1 reads SEHNR; CDR2 reads FQNEAQ (reference sequence). The CDR3 region is CASSASGTGVAGELFF. CDR3 in DNA: TGTGCCAGCAGCGCGTCCGGGACAGGGGTCGCCGGGGAGCTGTTTTTT.

This chain joins TRBV5-1 and TRBJ2-2; D possibly corresponds to TRBD1 (5 bases). The CDR3 covers 14 residues. Germline V gives CDR1 SGHRS, CDR2 YFSETQ. V dropped 3 bases and J dropped 1 base, with 7 bases sitting between them. CDR3: CASSSQGNTGELFF. CDR3 in DNA: TGCGCCAGCAGCTCCCAGGGGAACACCGGGGAGCTGTTTTTT.